The clone carrying this T cell receptor (beta chain) was seen more than once but under ten times. Its matching antigen is unknown. Trimming shortened V by 0 bases and J by 6 bases, and 18 bases separated the two germline ends. The CDR3 contains 15 residues. In germline, CDR1 is DFQATT, CDR2 SNEGSKA (reference sequence). After the first PCR, alpha and beta chain libraries were processed separately. Overnight CMV lysate stimulation of fresh PBMCs defined donor CMV status by CD4+ IFNgamma. The beta constant-region primer was an equimolar mix of two oligonucleotides covering TRBC1 and TRBC2. The ligated cDNA underwent four PCR rounds using SP2 and nested alpha and beta constant-region primers. From the UMI-ligation and nested PCR reads, TCRdb called clonotypes with MiXCR, one entry per CDR3 protein. The table includes around 100,000 distinct CDR3 sequences, about 14% detected once. This sample is part of a study of naive and memory T cell subsets.

Study findings and constraints: Possibly reflecting memory cells re-expressing CD45RA, a few larger clonotypes occurred in naive repertoires, especially CD8. Naive and memory repertoire findings lacked a ground truth for validation. Each distinct alpha or beta sequence counts as one clonotype.

V gene TRBV20-1 combines with J gene TRBJ2-7, with TRBD1 as a possible D gene (6 bases). This TCR derives from a human donor in good health. The specimen was naive CD8+ T cells from blood. CDR3 in DNA: TGCAGTGCTAGAGAATGGGGGCCCAACCTACGCGAGCAGTACTTC. It translates to CSAREWGPNLREQYF.